This T cell receptor (beta chain) was sequenced for a study of cytomegalovirus exposure and HLA in healthy donors. Notes on the study in general: By HLA locus, TCR association rates varied in a later analysis, with DRB1 showing the most and HLA-C the fewest. Per a later analysis, 18,000 or so TCR beta sequences showed association with HLA alleles at 0.05 false discovery rate.

This clone has a handful of counts. Its cognate antigen is unknown. From germline, CDR1 is SGHRS and CDR2 YFSETQ. The trim removed 2 bases at V and 3 bases at J, leaving 2 bases unmatched. CDR3 length: 15 residues. 13 Jbeta primers and 60 Vbeta primers were used for the PCR. Per the original methods: Later, tens of millions of unique TCR beta chains were counted in an analysis, and roughly 11 million of them were shared. Assay used: immunoSEQ multiplex PCR; TCRdb lists only in-frame clones, some missing. V and J calls and clone size follow that table, whereas D and trimming were derived from the DNA. The sample includes 150,000 to 200,000 clones, 62% of them seen just once.

Material for sequencing was PBMCs. The receptor's source is a man between 35 and 55 years old in good health and CMV-seronegative. The rearrangement links TRBV5-1 to TRBJ2-1; 10 positions match TRBD1. For the CDR3, the DNA is TGCGCCAGCAGCTTCGGACAGGGGGACTACAATGAGCAGTTCTTC. This gives the protein CASSFGQGDYNEQFF. Full variable domain (rest looked up from reference TRBV5-1 and TRBJ2-1): KAGVTQTPRYLIKTRGQQVTLSCSPISGHRSVSWYQQTPGQGLQFLFEYFSETQRNKGNFPGRFSGRQFSNSRSEMNVSTLELGDSALYLCASSFGQGDYNEQFFGPGTRLTVL.